Shown below are 15 T cell receptor beta chains from a single sample sequenced in a study of blood T cell repertoires in COVID-19. Sequenced by immunoSEQ multiplex PCR; TCRdb stores in-frame clones only, minus some. The sample lists 260,000 or so clones; about four fifths were seen once. Sequencing was carried out using peripheral blood. The receptors here all came from a woman older than 75 with COVID-19, enrolled during active disease.

This chain links TRBV4-1 with TRBJ1-5; D not certain. Germline V gene lookup returns CDR1 MGHRA and CDR2 YSYEKL. This CDR3 region has 15 residues. V was trimmed by 1 base and J by 5 bases, leaving 12 bases between them. The CDR3 spells CASSQGSSGYQPQHF. In DNA form, the CDR3 reads TGCGCCAGCAGCCAAGGATCCTCGGGATATCAGCCCCAGCATTTT.

The CDR3 DNA sequence: TGTGCCAGTAGTATAGTGCGGAGAAATCAGCCCCAGCATTTT. Its protein product is CASSIVRRNQPQHF. The chain joins TRBV19 to TRBJ1-5; D is unclear. This CDR3 region has 14 residues. V lost 1 base and J lost 4, with 8 bases in between. Germline V CDR1 and CDR2: LNHDA, SQIVND (reference sequence). Drawing the rest from reference TRBV19 and TRBJ1-5, the complete variable domain is DGGITQSPKYLFRKEGQNVTLSCEQNLNHDAMYWYRQDPGQGLRLIYYSQIVNDFQKGDIAEGYSVSREKKESFPLTVTSAQKNPTAFYLCASSIVRRNQPQHFGDGTRLSIL.

The rearrangement uses TRBV19 and TRBJ1-5, with D maybe TRBD1 (6 bases). CDR1 LNHDA and CDR2 SQIVND come from the germline V gene (reference sequence). The germline V and J ends were trimmed by 5 bases and 5 bases, with 10 bases remaining between them. This CDR3 comprises 13 residues. The CDR3 sequence: CASSLGADQPQHF. CDR3 bases: TGTGCCAGTAGTTTGGGGGCGGATCAGCCCCAGCATTTT.

The rearrangement links TRBV30 to TRBJ1-1; D gene uncertain. From germline, CDR1 is GTSNPN and CDR2 SVGIG (reference sequence). V gave up 4 bases and J gave up 10 bases, with 13 bases separating them. The CDR3 loop spans 11 amino acids. CDR3 DNA: TGTGCCTGGACTTATAAGCTAGGAGCTTTCTTT. It is translated as CAWTYKLGAFF.

The V and J genes are TRBV5-1 and TRBJ1-4; D remains ambiguous. The CDR3 sequence is 14 residues long. Per the germline V gene, CDR1 is SGHRS and CDR2 is YFSETQ. Trimming cost V 4 bases and J 0 bases, with 7 bases left between them. In DNA form, the CDR3 reads TGCGCCAGCAGCCCCCGTACAACTAATGAAAAACTGTTTTTT. As protein: CASSPRTTNEKLFF.

This clone showed up just once. The genes are TRBV7-3 and TRBJ2-2; 7 bases align to TRBD1. The length of the CDR3 is 15 residues. V dropped 6 bases and J dropped 7; count of bases not matched to a gene: 11. Germline V CDR1 and CDR2: SGHTA, FQGTGA. The DNA of the CDR3 is TGTGCCAGCAGTCCCGGGACAGTACGCGGCGGGGAGCTGTTTTTT. It codes for CASSPGTVRGGELFF.

This rearrangement joins TRBV7-2 to TRBJ1-1; D gene ambiguous. The V and J ends lost 2 bases and 0 bases respectively, with 10 bases between them. From germline, CDR1 is SGHTA and CDR2 FQGNSA. The CDR3 totals 15 residues. CDR3 residues: CASSLINSMNTEAFF. In nucleotides, the CDR3 is TGTGCCAGCAGCTTAATTAACTCCATGAACACTGAAGCTTTCTTT.

The rearrangement links TRBV12-3 or TRBV12-4 to TRBJ1-2; 8 bases align to TRBD1. The CDR3 sequence is 13 residues long. V trimming: 5 bases; J trimming: 4 bases; junction bases outside the gene matches: 3. The CDR3 nucleotides are TGTGCCAGCAGTAGGGACAGGATCTATGGCTACACCTTC. Its translation is CASSRDRIYGYTF.

The chain links TRBV7-2 to TRBJ2-1, with a tentative D call TRBD1 (6 bases). V was clipped by 5 bases and J by 0 bases, with 11 bases between them. Per the germline V gene, CDR1 is SGHTA and CDR2 is FQGNSA. The CDR3 runs 15 residues. CDR3 sequence: CASSLRDNSYNEQFF. The CDR3 nucleotides are TGTGCCAGCAGCCTACGGGACAACTCCTACAATGAGCAGTTCTTC.

This clone was seen only once. The CDR3, as DNA: TGTGCCAGCAGGTCTCGGACTAGCGGGCAGAATGAGCAGTTCTTC. Its translation: CASRSRTSGQNEQFF. The chain carries TRBV7-2 and TRBJ2-1, with 11 positions matching TRBD2. CDR1 is SGHTA, CDR2 FQGNSA, per germline. The CDR3 runs to 15 residues. The V segment lost 6 bases and the J segment 7 bases; nucleotides outside the gene matches: 8.

The CDR3 is CSVGVSGGTGELFF. The CDR3 coding sequence is TGCAGCGTCGGGGTGAGCGGGGGCACCGGGGAGCTGTTTTTT. This chain joins TRBV29-1 and TRBJ2-2; 8 positions agree with TRBD2. The CDR3 totals 14 residues. The V segment lost 6 bases and the J segment 4 bases; nucleotides outside the gene matches: 7. Germline values: CDR1 SQVTM, CDR2 ANQGSEA.

The rearrangement joins TRBV9 to TRBJ2-1; 7 bases match TRBD2. Germline V lookup: CDR1 SGDLS, CDR2 YYNGEE. The CDR3 has 15 residues. The J segment lost 7 bases and the V segment lost 3 bases, leaving 10 bases of the junction unmatched. CDR3 nucleotides: TGTGCCAGCAGCGCGCGGGGGAGAAGTGAAAATGAGCAGTTCTTC. Translation gives CASSARGRSENEQFF. The full variable domain, with the rest looked up from reference TRBV9 and TRBJ2-1, is DSGVTQTPKHLITATGQRVTLRCSPRSGDLSVYWYQQSLDQGLQFLIQYYNGEERAKGNILERFSAQQFPDLHSELNLSSLELGDSALYFCASSARGRSENEQFFGPGTRLTVL.

The chain is built from TRBV27 and TRBJ2-6; no reliable D call. The length of the CDR3 is 14 residues. V lost 5 bases to trimming and J lost 0 bases, with 5 bases between them. Germline loops: CDR1 MNHEY, CDR2 SMNVEV (reference sequence). The CDR3 DNA sequence: TGTGCCAGCAGTCACAGCTCTGGGGCCAACGTCCTGACTTTC. Translated: CASSHSSGANVLTF.

The V and J genes are TRBV21-1 and TRBJ1-4; the D call TRBD1 from the table was never checked on the DNA. TRBV21-1 is a pseudogene. The CDR3 consists of 12 residues. The CDR3 sequence: CASSIRTGFLFF. The DNA for the CDR3 is TGTGCCAGCAGCATACGGACAGGGTTCCTGTTTTTT.

The chain employs TRBV5-4 and TRBJ1-6; 11 bases map to TRBD1. V shed 5 bases and J 0 bases; nucleotides not matched to a gene: 7. The V gene's germline CDR1 is SGHNT and CDR2 YYREEE (reference sequence). This CDR3 is built from 18 residues. CDR3 bases: TGTGCCAGCAGATCTGGGACAGGGGGAAGCTCCTATAATTCACCCCTCCACTTT. It encodes CASRSGTGGSSYNSPLHF.